This passage covers 31 T cell receptor beta chains from one sample sequenced in a study of blood T cell repertoires in COVID-19. Generated by immunoSEQ multiplex PCR, the TCRdb table keeps only in-frame clones and is missing some. The table lists about 150,000 clones, around 84% of them singletons. Material: peripheral blood. Receptor source: an older man with acute or convalescent COVID-19.

The rearrangement uses TRBV27 and TRBJ2-5; 7 nucleotides match TRBD2. Germline V gene lookup returns CDR1 MNHEY and CDR2 SMNVEV (reference sequence). Trimming cost V 3 bases and J 5 bases; bases outside gene matches: 6. The CDR3 covers 14 residues. The CDR3 DNA reads as TGTGCCAGCAGTTTGACTAGCTCGGTGGAGACCCAGTACTTC. Protein: CASSLTSSVETQYF.

This chain links TRBV6-5 with TRBJ1-1; D ambiguous. Trimming removed 6 bases from V and 4 bases from J, with 15 bases in between. Germline-derived CDR1 and CDR2 are MNHEY and SVGAGI. This CDR3 is built from 14 residues. As DNA, the CDR3 is TGTGCCAGCAGGAGGTCGGGGTTGGGCACTGAAGCTTTCTTT. It codes for CASRRSGLGTEAFF.

J is TRBJ2-2 and V is TRBV5-1; 7 bases fit TRBD1. The trim removed 4 bases at V and 5 bases at J, leaving 5 bases unmatched. This CDR3 is 14 amino acids long. Germline assignment: CDR1 SGHRS and CDR2 YFSETQ. CDR3 in amino acids: CASSVGQTTGELFF. The CDR3 coding sequence is TGCGCCAGCAGCGTGGGACAGACTACCGGGGAGCTGTTTTTT.

Only a few counts were recorded for this clone. The chain employs TRBV5-6 and TRBJ2-6, with 8 nucleotides matching TRBD2. CDR3 length equals 17 residues. The germline gives CDR1 SGHDT, CDR2 YYEEEE. The V and J ends lost 0 bases and 3 bases, in that order; junction bases with no gene match: 5. CDR3 protein: CASSLGKRGRGANVLTF. As DNA, the CDR3 is TGTGCCAGCAGCTTGGGGAAGCGGGGGCGTGGGGCCAACGTCCTGACTTTC.

The chain employs TRBV23-1 and TRBJ2-2; no clear D gene. TRBV23-1 is designated an ORF whose function remains uncertain. Trimming removed 1 base from V and 4 bases from J, with 10 bases in between. The CDR3 sequence is 15 residues long. The CDR3 DNA reads as TGCGCCAGCAGTCAATATTCTAGTCTCACCGGGGAGCTGTTTTTT. It translates to CASSQYSSLTGELFF.

The chain combines TRBV29-1 with TRBJ2-5; the match to TRBD2 covers 16 bases. CDR1 and CDR2 from the germline V gene are SQVTM and ANQGSEA. Germline trimming cut 6 bases from V and 6 bases from J; bases unmatched to any gene: 7. The CDR3 runs 15 residues. The CDR3 protein is CSVGLAGGPIKTQYF. CDR3 sequence (DNA): TGCAGCGTGGGACTAGCGGGGGGGCCAATAAAGACCCAGTACTTC.

In this sample, this clone turned up a few times. The rearrangement uses TRBV15 and TRBJ1-3; 9 bases map to TRBD1. Trimming took 6 bases from V and 2 from J; bases not matched to a gene: 2. CDR3 size: 14 residues. CDR1 is LNHNV and CDR2 is YYDKDF in the germline V gene (reference sequence). CDR3 amino acids: CATRGDRAGNTIYF. Here the CDR3 DNA reads TGTGCCACCAGGGGGGACAGGGCTGGAAACACCATATATTTT.

About this clone: A much larger clone differs by one base, so this may be a read error. V and J are TRBV6-6 and TRBJ1-5; 8 bases agree with TRBD1. Unmatched junction bases numbered 1, after V lost 4 bases and J lost 2 bases. Germline V gene lookup returns CDR1 MNHNY and CDR2 SVGAGI (reference sequence). The CDR3 totals 14 residues. The CDR3 loop is CASSLGQGNQPQHF. The CDR3 nucleotides are TGTGCCAGCAGTTTGGGACAGGGCAATCAGCCCCAGCATTTT.

The V gene is TRBV11-2, the J gene TRBJ2-7; TRBD2 agrees at 7 bases. The CDR3 is made up of 13 amino acids. Looked up from germline, CDR1 is SGHAT and CDR2 is FQNNGV. V lost 10 bases to trimming and J lost 8 bases; unmatched junction nucleotides: 14. In DNA form, the CDR3 reads TGTGCCACCACCGGGGAGGGATCTTCTAAGCAGTACTTC. Its protein product is CATTGEGSSKQYF.

The chain employs TRBV10-3 and TRBJ2-1; 9 bases line up with TRBD2. Germline V gene lookup returns CDR1 ENHRY and CDR2 SYGVKD. The junction had 15 bases not matched to a gene; V was cut back by 6 bases and J by 9 bases. The CDR3 consists of 16 residues. The CDR3 bases are TGTGCCATCAGCCGGGGTGCGGGGGGGACTCCCGGTGAGCAGTTCTTC. This codes for CAISRGAGGTPGEQFF.

This rearrangement joins TRBV5-6 to TRBJ2-3, with D possibly being TRBD1 (6 bases). V was pared by 9 bases and J by 5 bases, with 19 bases between. CDR3 length: 14 residues. Per germline, CDR1 SGHDT and CDR2 YYEEEE. CDR3 coding DNA: TGTGCCACCAGAAAGGACAGAGCCAGAGATACGCAGTATTTT. Protein product: CATRKDRARDTQYF.

The V call is TRBV18, the J call TRBJ2-5, with D tentatively TRBD1 (5 bases). The CDR3 runs to 15 residues. With 0 bases removed from V and 4 bases from J, the gap between germline ends came to 12 bases. Germline CDR1 KGHSH, CDR2 LQKENI. CDR3 in DNA: TGTGCCAGCTCACCACCGAACAGGCATTCAGAGACCCAGTACTTC. It specifies CASSPPNRHSETQYF.

This chain joins TRBV19 and TRBJ1-3, with D unclear. CDR3 length: 14 residues. CDR1 is LNHDA, CDR2 SQIVND, per germline (reference sequence). V gave up 2 bases and J gave up 3 bases, with 8 bases separating them. The CDR3 loop reads CASSITGSGNTIYF. The CDR3 bases are TGTGCCAGTAGTATAACGGGGAGTGGAAACACCATATATTTT. Together with reference TRBV19 and TRBJ1-3, the CDR3 gives the full variable domain: DGGITQSPKYLFRKEGQNVTLSCEQNLNHDAMYWYRQDPGQGLRLIYYSQIVNDFQKGDIAEGYSVSREKKESFPLTVTSAQKNPTAFYLCASSITGSGNTIYFGEGSWLTVV.

The chain is built from TRBV19 and TRBJ1-2; D unresolved. Germline V gene lookup returns CDR1 LNHDA and CDR2 SQIVND (reference sequence). This CDR3 is built from 15 residues. V was trimmed by 4 bases and J by 5 bases, leaving 17 bases between them. The CDR3 DNA follows: TGTGCCAGTAGTACTGCCCCCGGAGATGGGTATGGCTACACCTTC. It specifies CASSTAPGDGYGYTF.

The chain recombines TRBV6-6 with TRBJ1-5; 7 positions match TRBD1. The CDR3 contains 15 residues. The V and J ends lost 5 bases and 4 bases, in that order; junction bases with no gene match: 8. Germline loops: CDR1 MNHNY, CDR2 SVGAGI (reference sequence). As DNA, the CDR3 is TGTGCCAGCAGTCCTCCTACAGGGGTGAATCAGCCCCAGCATTTT. Translation gives CASSPPTGVNQPQHF.

Worth noting for this clone: The junction and the germline gene differ at one end; a read error may be behind it. This chain connects TRBV7-3 to TRBJ2-5; the match to TRBD1 covers 8 bases. The CDR3 totals 15 residues. Germline loops: CDR1 SGHTA, CDR2 FQGTGA. The CDR3 bases are TGTGCCAGCAGCGCCCAGCGCAGGGGGCAAGGGACCCAGTACTTC. It translates to CASSAQRRGQGTQYF.

In its sample, this clone was seen many times. The CDR3 region is CASSFQGGTEAFF. CDR3 in DNA: TGTGCCAGCAGTTTTCAGGGGGGAACTGAAGCTTTCTTT. The chain links TRBV2 to TRBJ1-1; the match to TRBD1 covers 7 bases. The CDR3 sequence is 13 residues long. J was trimmed by 5 bases and V by 5 bases; bases with no gene match: 5. Germline CDR1 is SNHLY and CDR2 is FYNNEI.

The chain employs TRBV30 and TRBJ2-2, with 11 bases identical to TRBD1. V lost 8 bases, J lost 5 bases, and 1 base stayed unmatched. In germline, CDR1 is GTSNPN, CDR2 SVGIG (reference sequence). The CDR3 covers 12 residues. CDR3 bases: TGTGCCCGGGACAGGGGGACCGGGGAGCTGTTTTTT. This encodes CARDRGTGELFF.

V is TRBV5-1 and J is TRBJ2-6; tentatively, D is TRBD1 (5 bases). The V end lost 1 base, the J end lost 4 bases, and 15 bases lay between the germline ends. Germline CDR1 reads SGHRS; CDR2 reads YFSETQ. This CDR3 is built from 17 residues. The CDR3 DNA is TGCGCCAGCAGCTTGCGCCCCTCATCAGGGGGGGCCAACGTCCTGACTTTC. Protein sequence: CASSLRPSSGGANVLTF.

The rearrangement uses TRBV7-2 and TRBJ1-1; 8 positions agree with TRBD1. After removal of 8 bases from V and 6 bases from J, the junction contained 8 bases not matched to a gene. This CDR3 is 13 amino acids long. CDR1 SGHTA and CDR2 FQGNSA come from the germline V gene. This chain's CDR3 is CASRTAGGPEAFF. The CDR3 DNA reads as TGTGCCAGCCGCACCGCAGGGGGCCCTGAAGCTTTCTTT.

In this sample, this clone turned up a few times. The CDR3 loop is CASSQREGLDEQFF. The CDR3 DNA is TGTGCCAGCAGCCAGAGGGAGGGGCTGGATGAGCAGTTCTTC. The chain employs TRBV7-8 and TRBJ2-1, with 7 nucleotides matching TRBD2. J was trimmed by 8 bases and V by 5 bases; bases with no gene match: 9. Germline CDR1 reads SGHVS; CDR2 reads FQNEAQ. This CDR3 is 14 amino acids long.

The chain employs TRBV5-1 and TRBJ2-5; D is undetermined. Trimming removed 0 bases at V and 5 bases at J, with 8 bases between. Germline-derived CDR1 and CDR2 are SGHRS and YFSETQ. There are 13 residues in the CDR3. The CDR3 region is CASSLVPRETQYF. CDR3 coding DNA: TGCGCCAGCAGCTTGGTTCCTAGGGAGACCCAGTACTTC. The full variable domain, its missing parts supplied by reference TRBV5-1 and TRBJ2-5, is KAGVTQTPRYLIKTRGQQVTLSCSPISGHRSVSWYQQTPGQGLQFLFEYFSETQRNKGNFPGRFSGRQFSNSRSEMNVSTLELGDSALYLCASSLVPRETQYFGPGTRLLVL.

The rearrangement joins TRBV3-1 (or the pseudogene TRBV3-2) to TRBJ1-2, with D perhaps TRBD1 (6 bases). This CDR3 spans 15 amino acids. Trimming stripped 2 bases from V and 5 bases from J, with 15 bases between. Germline CDR1 is LGHDT and CDR2 is YNNKEL (reference sequence). The CDR3 bases are TGTGCCAGCAGCCAAAGCGCCGGGACACCTTATGGCTACACCTTC. It encodes CASSQSAGTPYGYTF.

The chain carries TRBV19 and TRBJ2-3; D unclear. The germline V gene has CDR1 LNHDA and CDR2 SQIVND (reference sequence). The length of the CDR3 is 15 residues. The V end was cut by 7 bases, the J end by 3 bases, with 17 bases between. The CDR3 DNA follows: TGTGCCAGTAAGCCCCTGGGCCGAGAGACAGATACGCAGTATTTT. The encoded protein is CASKPLGRETDTQYF.

The chain links TRBV4-3 to TRBJ1-5; D ambiguous. Germline values: CDR1 LGHNA, CDR2 YSLEER. The CDR3 covers 15 residues. V dropped 0 bases and J dropped 6 bases, with 12 bases sitting between them. As DNA, the CDR3 is TGCGCCAGCAGCCAAGATTACGACCAGGTTCAGCCCCAGCATTTT. Its translation is CASSQDYDQVQPQHF.

This chain connects TRBV5-6 to TRBJ2-1; possible D gene TRBD1, 6 bases. The CDR3 runs 14 residues. Germline loops: CDR1 SGHDT, CDR2 YYEEEE. Trimming took off 3 bases at V and 2 bases at J, with 9 bases between the two ends. The CDR3 sequence: CASSSQGTYNEQFF. CDR3 in DNA: TGTGCCAGCAGCTCACAGGGAACCTACAATGAGCAGTTCTTC.

This clone has only a few counts. V and J are TRBV2 and TRBJ2-5; perhaps TRBD2 as D (5 bases). The germline V and J ends were trimmed by 7 bases and 4 bases, with 13 bases remaining between them. Germline CDR1 and CDR2: SNHLY and FYNNEI. The CDR3 has 13 amino acids. CDR3 sequence reads: CASTMYRGETQYF. The CDR3 coding sequence is TGTGCCAGCACGATGTACCGGGGAGAGACCCAGTACTTC.

The chain employs TRBV19 and TRBJ2-1; D perhaps matches TRBD1 (6 bases). V was shortened by 0 bases and J by 3 bases, with 12 bases between the two germline ends. Germline V lookup: CDR1 LNHDA, CDR2 SQIVND (reference sequence). This CDR3 is 16 amino acids long. CDR3 in DNA: TGTGCCAGTAGTATAGAGGTGGGGGCCGGCTACAATGAGCAGTTCTTC. Its protein is CASSIEVGAGYNEQFF.

The V gene is TRBV11-3, the J gene TRBJ2-5; TRBD2 might be the D (5 bases). This CDR3 spans 12 amino acids. V was clipped by 6 bases and J by 4 bases, with 9 bases between them. The germline gives CDR1 SGHNT, CDR2 YENEEA. The CDR3 DNA reads TGTGCCAGCAGGGGGAGAGGAGAGACCCAGTACTTC. Amino acid sequence: CASRGRGETQYF.

This chain uses TRBV5-1 with TRBJ1-1; D is undetermined. The CDR3 spans 16 residues. Trimming pared 1 base from V and 7 bases from J, leaving 20 bases between. Germline V gives CDR1 SGHRS, CDR2 YFSETQ. CDR3 bases: TGCGCCAGCAGCTTGAATGGAGGAGGTCGAGCTTATGAAGCTTTCTTT. Its protein product is CASSLNGGGRAYEAFF. The whole variable domain, remainder taken from reference TRBV5-1 and TRBJ1-1, is KAGVTQTPRYLIKTRGQQVTLSCSPISGHRSVSWYQQTPGQGLQFLFEYFSETQRNKGNFPGRFSGRQFSNSRSEMNVSTLELGDSALYLCASSLNGGGRAYEAFFGQGTRLTVV.

The chain couples TRBV6-2 or TRBV6-3 to TRBJ2-5; maybe TRBD2 (6 bases). V gave up 5 bases and J gave up 4 bases, with 20 bases separating them. The CDR3 runs to 16 residues. Germline V gene lookup returns CDR1 MNHEY and CDR2 SVGEGT. This CDR3 is CASSSPGRRGGETQYF. The CDR3 DNA reads as TGTGCCAGCAGTAGTCCGGGCCGTAGGGGAGGAGAGACCCAGTACTTC.